This entry describes one T cell receptor (beta chain). The assay was immunoSEQ multiplex PCR, and TCRdb's table has in-frame clones only and misses some. The sample consists of approximately 330,000 clones, 88% of them appearing once. This entry is derived from a study of blood T cell repertoires in COVID-19. On the study more broadly: Sites in the United States, Italy and Spain provided acute and convalescent COVID-19 samples. Nucleic acid was either cDNA or gDNA, and it came from T cells, B-cell-depleted T cells, or PBMCs.

The sequenced sample consisted of peripheral blood. The TCR sequence derives from a woman between 45 and 65 years old with active or convalescent COVID-19.

CDR3 bases: TGCGCCAGCAGCTTGGCCTCGGCAGGCCAGGGCTACACCTTC. Its translation: CASSLASAGQGYTF. The chain links TRBV5-1 to TRBJ1-2; no clear D gene. The V and J ends lost 0 bases and 8 bases respectively, with 14 bases between them. This CDR3 has 14 amino acids. Germline CDR1 SGHRS, CDR2 YFSETQ.